This T cell receptor beta chain was documented in a study of cytomegalovirus exposure and HLA in healthy donors. Comment on this clone: Its target is unknown.

Study-level points and caveats: CMV serostatus was the only immune exposure information that was available. In a later analysis, HLA-associated beta chains showed higher expansion and lower generation probabilities than comparable chains. Data from an earlier analysis indicated that most TCR beta V segments were productive either about 87% or about 30% of the time.

Primers: 60 Vbeta forward and 13 Jbeta reverse. The assay was immunoSEQ multiplex PCR, and TCRdb's table has in-frame clones only and misses some. The sample lists about 150,000 clones; 84% were seen once. Each donor's status was that of a healthy bone marrow donor. This CDR3 spans 15 amino acids. Trimming took 1 base from V and 1 from J, leaving 11 bases between them. Germline CDR1 is SGHDT and CDR2 is YYEEEE. This chain uses TRBV5-6 with TRBJ2-5, with D perhaps TRBD1 (6 bases). The sequenced sample consisted of PBMCs. This TCR derives from a man between 45 and 60 years old in good health and CMV-seropositive. CDR3 nucleotides: TGTGCCAGCAGCTTGCCCAGGACAGCCCAAGAGACCCAGTACTTC. Protein: CASSLPRTAQETQYF.